These 28 T cell receptor beta chains came from one sample sequenced in a study of blood T cells in healthy people across ages. For the second PCR, which ran for roughly 6 to 12 cycles, a sample-barcoded 5' primer and a J-beta primer mix were used. In TCRdb, the 5' RACE reads were re-called with MiXCR into one record per CDR3 protein. The sample carries some 1,800,000 distinct CDR3 sequences, roughly 43% recorded once. Sequencing used blood. All receptors derive from a human donor in good health.

This chain connects TRBV29-1 to TRBJ2-2; a weak D match, TRBD1 (5 bases). Trimming pared 3 bases from V and 5 bases from J, leaving 7 bases between. The CDR3 sequence is 12 residues long. The germline V gene encodes CDR1 SQVTM and CDR2 ANQGSEA. CDR3 sequence reads: CSVETATGELFF. DNA of the CDR3: TGCAGCGTTGAGACAGCTACCGGGGAGCTGTTTTTT.

This sequence joins TRBV20-1 and TRBJ2-3; D perhaps matches TRBD2 (6 bases). The CDR3 sequence is 16 residues long. Between the trimmed V and J ends, which lost 3 bases and 9 bases, there was a span of 25 bases. Germline V CDR1 and CDR2: DFQATT, SNEGSKA (reference sequence). CDR3 amino acids: CSASPWGVEGRRTQYF. CDR3 sequence (DNA): TGCAGTGCTAGCCCCTGGGGGGTCGAAGGGAGGAGGACGCAGTATTTT.

The chain couples TRBV11-2 to TRBJ2-7; D could derive from TRBD1 or TRBD2 (5 bases each). Per germline, CDR1 SGHAT and CDR2 FQNNGV. The CDR3 length is 15 residues. V lost 7 bases to trimming and J lost 3 bases, with 19 bases between them. For the CDR3, the DNA is TGTGCCAGCACCTCCGGGACGGCGGCGGTCTACGAGCAGTACTTC. It encodes CASTSGTAAVYEQYF.

The chain combines TRBV7-8 with TRBJ1-4; D remains ambiguous. The CDR3 runs 16 residues. V was clipped by 2 bases and J by 0 bases, with 10 bases between them. In germline, CDR1 is SGHVS, CDR2 FQNEAQ. CDR3 in DNA: TGTGCCAGCAGCTTAATCGGTATAGCAACTAATGAAAAACTGTTTTTT. Its translation: CASSLIGIATNEKLFF.

The chain joins TRBV7-8 to TRBJ2-7, with 9 bases matching TRBD1. CDR3 length equals 15 residues. Germline V lookup: CDR1 SGHVS, CDR2 FQNEAQ. V lost 6 bases to trimming and J lost 3 bases; unmatched junction nucleotides: 9. CDR3: CASRGSGTGFYEQYF. CDR3 in DNA: TGTGCCAGCAGAGGCTCAGGGACAGGGTTCTACGAGCAGTACTTC.

This clonotype came up many times. The V and J genes are TRBV20-1 and TRBJ2-5, with 11 bases that match TRBD2. Trimming at V came to 5 bases and at J to 5 bases, leaving 16 bases not matched to a gene. Germline CDR1 DFQATT, CDR2 SNEGSKA (reference sequence). CDR3 length: 17 residues. The DNA for the CDR3 is TGCAGTGCTTCCAAGACTAGCGGGGACCTTTTGAGGGAGACCCAGTACTTC. Amino acid sequence: CSASKTSGDLLRETQYF.

The chain has TRBV4-3 and TRBJ2-1; either TRBD1 or TRBD2 may fit D (5 bases each). The J call may be in error: the DNA end matches TRBJ2-7 better. This CDR3 is built from 18 residues. Germline CDR1 reads LGHNA; CDR2 reads YSLEER. The CDR3 loop reads CASSQDGLDTSFSYEQYF. The CDR3 coding sequence is TGCGCCAGCAGCCAAGATGGACTGGACACATCCTTCTCCTACGAGCAGTACTTC.

V usage is TRBV7-3 and J usage is TRBJ2-5; tentative D call: TRBD1 (5 bases). Per the germline V gene, CDR1 is SGHTA and CDR2 is FQGTGA. CDR3 length: 14 residues. Trimming took 4 bases from V and 2 from J, leaving 11 bases between them. CDR3 sequence reads: CASSSVHRQETQYF. The CDR3 DNA is TGTGCCAGCAGCTCCGTTCACAGGCAAGAGACCCAGTACTTC.

This clonotype was counted only a few times. With a much larger clone just one base away, this may be a read error. The chain carries TRBV29-1 and TRBJ2-7; D not certain. Germline CDR1 SQVTM, CDR2 ANQGSEA. Trimming removed 6 bases at V and 3 bases at J, with 18 bases between. The CDR3 extends over 14 amino acids. The CDR3 DNA reads TGCAGCGTCGTCCCGAACGGAGTCTGCTACGAGCAGTACTTC. It encodes CSVVPNGVCYEQYF.

This chain links TRBV20-1 with TRBJ2-1; 11 positions match TRBD2. The CDR3 extends over 15 amino acids. J gave up 7 bases and V 6 bases, and 11 bases lay outside the gene matches. CDR1 and CDR2 (germline): DFQATT, SNEGSKA (reference sequence). CDR3 loop: CSAPRGTSGRNEQFF. The DNA of the CDR3 is TGCAGTGCCCCCCGTGGGACTAGCGGTAGGAATGAGCAGTTCTTC.

This clonotype turned up a few times. The V and J genes are TRBV7-9 and TRBJ2-7; a weak D match, TRBD1 (5 bases). Germline lookup yields CDR1 SEHNR and CDR2 FQNEAQ (reference sequence). The CDR3 sequence is 14 residues long. With 5 bases removed from V and 2 bases from J, the gap between germline ends came to 13 bases. CDR3 sequence (DNA): TGTGCCAGCAGCATAGACAGAACCCCCTACGAGCAGTACTTC. This sequence encodes CASSIDRTPYEQYF. The full variable domain, rest sourced from reference TRBV7-9 and TRBJ2-7, is DTGVSQNPRHKITKRGQNVTFRCDPISEHNRLYWYRQTLGQGPEFLTYFQNEAQLEKSRLLSDRFSAERPKGSFSTLEIQRTEQGDSAMYLCASSIDRTPYEQYFGPGTRLTVT.

This clonotype has only a few counts. The rearrangement uses TRBV4-3 and TRBJ1-4, with 7 positions matching TRBD1. Trimming cost V 4 bases and J 13 bases; bases outside gene matches: 15. The length of the CDR3 is 15 residues. The germline V gene encodes CDR1 LGHNA and CDR2 YSLEER. CDR3 amino acids: CASSRLTGVGGRLFF. The CDR3 coding sequence is TGCGCCAGCAGCCGCCTTACAGGGGTCGGTGGCAGACTGTTTTTT.

This clonotype has only a few counts. The J gene is TRBJ2-5, the V gene TRBV15, with TRBD2 identical over 7 bases. The length of the CDR3 is 14 residues. The germline gives CDR1 LNHNV, CDR2 YYDKDF (reference sequence). Trimming cost V 3 bases and J 7 bases; bases outside gene matches: 8. This CDR3 reads CATSRVRGEGTQYF. The DNA of the CDR3 is TGTGCCACCAGCAGGGTACGCGGGGAGGGGACCCAGTACTTC.

The chain recombines TRBV7-8 with TRBJ2-3; 9 positions agree with TRBD2. The J segment lost 4 bases and the V segment lost 1 base, leaving 12 bases of the junction unmatched. This CDR3 comprises 18 residues. Germline V gene data show CDR1 as SGHVS and CDR2 as FQNEAQ. CDR3 sequence reads: CASSLVGRRGGTSDTQYF. The CDR3 bases are TGTGCCAGCAGCTTAGTAGGGCGGCGGGGGGGAACCTCAGATACGCAGTATTTT.

This clonotype was seen more than once but under ten times. The V call is TRBV20-1, the J call TRBJ1-2; D gene uncertain. This CDR3 contains 14 residues. V was trimmed by 1 base and J by 4 bases, leaving 13 bases between them. CDR1 and CDR2 (germline): DFQATT, SNEGSKA (reference sequence). The CDR3 here is CSARVLRETYGYTF. The CDR3 region has the DNA TGCAGTGCTAGAGTTTTAAGGGAGACCTATGGCTACACCTTC.

J is TRBJ1-5 and V is TRBV20-1; D gene ambiguous. Germline V gene data show CDR1 as DFQATT and CDR2 as SNEGSKA (reference sequence). With 0 bases removed from V and 4 bases from J, the gap between germline ends came to 13 bases. The CDR3 covers 15 residues. CDR3 sequence (DNA): TGCAGTGCTAGAGATATGGGGATGAGGAATCAGCCCCAGCATTTT. Its protein is CSARDMGMRNQPQHF.

The chain is built from TRBV9 and TRBJ2-4, with TRBD2 identical over 10 bases. V lost 0 bases, J lost 13 bases, and 13 bases stayed unmatched. The CDR3 length is 16 residues. Germline CDR1 is SGDLS and CDR2 is YYNGEE. The CDR3 region is CASSVAPSGGAGEQYF. DNA of the CDR3: TGTGCCAGCAGCGTAGCCCCCAGCGGGGGGGCAGGAGAGCAGTACTTC.

The chain links TRBV6-2 or TRBV6-3 to TRBJ1-1; 10 bases align to TRBD1. This CDR3 spans 15 amino acids. V lost 6 bases to trimming and J lost 8 bases; unmatched junction nucleotides: 12. Germline CDR1 MNHEY, CDR2 SVGEGT. The CDR3 region has the DNA TGTGCCAGCAGCGAGCCTGTCCCGGGACAGGGGGAAGCTTTCTTT. This encodes CASSEPVPGQGEAFF.

V and J are TRBV2 and TRBJ2-5; D is possibly TRBD1 (8 bases). V lost 7 bases, J lost 3 bases, and 15 bases lay in between. The CDR3 is 14 residues long. Germline V lookup: CDR1 SNHLY, CDR2 FYNNEI. This CDR3 is CASTLQGGKETQYF. CDR3 DNA: TGTGCCAGCACCCTACAGGGGGGGAAAGAGACCCAGTACTTC.

The V call is TRBV4-3, the J call TRBJ1-2; D possibly corresponds to TRBD1 (5 bases). Looked up from germline, CDR1 is LGHNA and CDR2 is YSLEER. The germline V and J ends were trimmed by 0 bases and 4 bases, with 15 bases remaining between them. This CDR3 has 16 amino acids. CDR3 bases: TGCGCCAGCAGCCAAGAGGGAGGGGAATTAGTCTATGGCTACACCTTC. It codes for CASSQEGGELVYGYTF.

The chain has TRBV11-2 and TRBJ1-2, with 10 bases that match TRBD1. Germline CDR1 is SGHAT and CDR2 is FQNNGV. The V segment lost 5 bases and the J segment 2 bases; nucleotides outside the gene matches: 8. The CDR3 is made up of 16 amino acids. The CDR3, as DNA: TGTGCCAGCAGCCGTTACCGGGACAGGGGAAACTATGGCTACACCTTC. Its translation: CASSRYRDRGNYGYTF.

The rearrangement links TRBV2 to TRBJ2-1, with D unresolved. The CDR3 length is 10 residues. V shed 2 bases and J shed 14 bases, with 7 bases lying between them. Germline V gene lookup returns CDR1 SNHLY and CDR2 FYNNEI. CDR3 bases: TGTGCCAGCAGTGAACTCCGAAAGTTCTTC. This translates into CASSELRKFF.

This chain joins TRBV7-3 and TRBJ2-5; D is unclear. The end of the DNA aligns better with TRBJ2-7, so the J call may be wrong. CDR1 SGHTA and CDR2 FQGTGA come from the germline V gene. This CDR3 has 13 amino acids. CDR3 protein: CASSLDMGSEQYF. CDR3 sequence (DNA): TGTGCCAGCAGCTTAGATATGGGCAGCGAGCAGTACTTC.

The chain recombines TRBV12-3 or TRBV12-4 with TRBJ1-2; D remains unclear. With 5 bases removed from V and 4 bases from J, the gap between germline ends came to 14 bases. The CDR3 is 14 amino acids. The CDR3 is CASSPEFRGYGYTF. DNA for the CDR3: TGTGCCAGCAGTCCAGAGTTTCGGGGCTATGGCTACACCTTC.

The CDR3 is CASDLGGAPYEQYF. CDR3 nucleotides: TGTGCCAGCGACCTTGGGGGGGCCCCCTACGAGCAGTACTTC. The chain links TRBV7-9 to TRBJ2-4; weak D call: TRBD2 (7 bases). The J call may not be correct, given that the DNA end is closer to TRBJ2-7. The CDR3 is 14 amino acids. Germline CDR1 SEHNR, CDR2 FQNEAQ (reference sequence).

The CDR3 DNA reads TGCAGCGCCTCAGGGGTAGGGGCCAACGTCCTGACTTTC. Translating gives CSASGVGANVLTF. The genes are TRBV29-1 and TRBJ2-6, with a weak D call TRBD1 (6 bases). Germline V CDR1 and CDR2: SQVTM, ANQGSEA. CDR3 size: 13 residues. V lost 7 bases to trimming and J lost 4 bases, with 11 bases between them.

A few counts support this clonotype. This chain uses TRBV6-2 or TRBV6-3 with TRBJ1-4; D unclear. Germline assignment: CDR1 MNHEY and CDR2 SVGEGT. V gave up 6 bases and J gave up 3 bases, with 14 bases separating them. The CDR3 is 15 residues long. CDR3: CASRRRESANEKLFF. The CDR3 DNA follows: TGTGCCAGCAGAAGAAGGGAGTCGGCTAATGAAAAACTGTTTTTT.

The CDR3 sequence is CSAGAGGRETQFF. CDR3 in DNA: TGCAGTGCTGGAGCGGGGGGGCGGGAGACCCAGTTCTTC. The V call is TRBV20-1, the J call TRBJ2-1, with 10 bases identical to TRBD2. Germline CDR1 and CDR2: DFQATT and SNEGSKA (reference sequence). V shed 5 bases and J 13 bases; nucleotides not matched to a gene: 11. The length of the CDR3 is 13 residues.